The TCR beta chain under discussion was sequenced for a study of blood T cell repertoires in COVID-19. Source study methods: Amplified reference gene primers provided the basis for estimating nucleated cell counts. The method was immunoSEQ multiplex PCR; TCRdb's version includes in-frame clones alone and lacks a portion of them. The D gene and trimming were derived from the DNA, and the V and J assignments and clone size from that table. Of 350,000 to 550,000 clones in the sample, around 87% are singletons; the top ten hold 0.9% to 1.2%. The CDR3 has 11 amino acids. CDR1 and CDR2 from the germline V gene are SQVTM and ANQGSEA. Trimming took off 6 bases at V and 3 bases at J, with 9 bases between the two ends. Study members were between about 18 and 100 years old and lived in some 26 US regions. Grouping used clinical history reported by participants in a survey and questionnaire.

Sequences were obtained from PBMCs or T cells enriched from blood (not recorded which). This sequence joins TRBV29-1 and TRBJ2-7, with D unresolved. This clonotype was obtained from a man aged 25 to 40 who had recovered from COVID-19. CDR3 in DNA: TGCAGCGTGGTACTACTCTACGAGCAGTACTTC. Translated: CSVVLLYEQYF.